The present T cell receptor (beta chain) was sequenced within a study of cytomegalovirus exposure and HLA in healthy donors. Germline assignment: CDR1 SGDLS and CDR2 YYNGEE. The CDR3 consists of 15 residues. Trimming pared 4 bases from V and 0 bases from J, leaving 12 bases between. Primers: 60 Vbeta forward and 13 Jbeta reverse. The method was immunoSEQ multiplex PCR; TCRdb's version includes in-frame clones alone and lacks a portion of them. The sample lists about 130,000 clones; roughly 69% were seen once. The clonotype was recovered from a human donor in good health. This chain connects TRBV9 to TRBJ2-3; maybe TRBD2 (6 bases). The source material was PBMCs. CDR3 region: CASSFTGTSTDTQYF. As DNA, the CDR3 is TGTGCCAGCAGCTTCACCGGGACTAGCACAGATACGCAGTATTTT. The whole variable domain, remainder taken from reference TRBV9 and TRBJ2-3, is DSGVTQTPKHLITATGQRVTLRCSPRSGDLSVYWYQQSLDQGLQFLIQYYNGEERAKGNILERFSAQQFPDLHSELNLSSLELGDSALYFCASSFTGTSTDTQYFGPGTRLTVL.